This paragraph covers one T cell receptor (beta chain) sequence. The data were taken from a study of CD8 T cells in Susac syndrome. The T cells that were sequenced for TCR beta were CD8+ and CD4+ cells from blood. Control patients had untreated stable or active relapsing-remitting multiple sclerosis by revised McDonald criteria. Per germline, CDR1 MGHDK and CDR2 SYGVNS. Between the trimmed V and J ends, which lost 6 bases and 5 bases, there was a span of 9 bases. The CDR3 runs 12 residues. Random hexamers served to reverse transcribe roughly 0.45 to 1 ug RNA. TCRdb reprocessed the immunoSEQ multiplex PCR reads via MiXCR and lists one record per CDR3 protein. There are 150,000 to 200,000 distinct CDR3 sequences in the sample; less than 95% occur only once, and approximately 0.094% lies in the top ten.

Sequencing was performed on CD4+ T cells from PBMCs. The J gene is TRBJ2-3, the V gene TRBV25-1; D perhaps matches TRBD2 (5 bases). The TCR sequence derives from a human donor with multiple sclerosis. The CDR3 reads CASRVAGDTQYF. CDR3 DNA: TGTGCCAGCAGGGTGGCGGGAGATACGCAGTATTTT.